The 3 T cell receptor beta chains below come from one sample, sequenced in a study of control samples from healthy donors and cancer patients. Clones were sequenced by immunoSEQ multiplex PCR, and TCRdb holds only the in-frame ones, with some missing. The sample shows some 95,000 clones, about 80% of them seen only once. Sample: blood. The receptors stem from a woman aged 30 to 39 in good health.

The V and J genes are TRBV27 and TRBJ2-5; 7 nucleotides agree with TRBD2. V shed 2 bases and J 4 bases; nucleotides not matched to a gene: 10. The CDR3 contains 16 residues. Per the germline V gene, CDR1 is MNHEY and CDR2 is SMNVEV (reference sequence). The CDR3, as DNA: TGTGCCAGCAGTTTACGGGGCCGTTGGGGGGGAGAGACCCAGTACTTC. This encodes CASSLRGRWGGETQYF.

The chain joins TRBV3-1 (or the pseudogene TRBV3-2) to TRBJ2-5, with D unclear. V gave up 0 bases and J gave up 9 bases, with 11 bases separating them. Germline CDR1 is LGHDT and CDR2 is YNNKEL (reference sequence). The CDR3 totals 13 residues. The CDR3 sequence is CASSQDRLRAQYF. The CDR3 DNA is TGTGCCAGCAGCCAAGATAGATTAAGGGCCCAGTACTTC.

V usage is TRBV9 and J usage is TRBJ2-5; D gene ambiguous. This CDR3 comprises 14 residues. Germline V gives CDR1 SGDLS, CDR2 YYNGEE. The ends were cut back, 0 bases at V and 4 bases at J, with 10 bases in the middle. In DNA, the CDR3 is TGTGCCAGCAGCGTAGTAGGCGCAGGAGAGACCCAGTACTTC. It encodes CASSVVGAGETQYF.